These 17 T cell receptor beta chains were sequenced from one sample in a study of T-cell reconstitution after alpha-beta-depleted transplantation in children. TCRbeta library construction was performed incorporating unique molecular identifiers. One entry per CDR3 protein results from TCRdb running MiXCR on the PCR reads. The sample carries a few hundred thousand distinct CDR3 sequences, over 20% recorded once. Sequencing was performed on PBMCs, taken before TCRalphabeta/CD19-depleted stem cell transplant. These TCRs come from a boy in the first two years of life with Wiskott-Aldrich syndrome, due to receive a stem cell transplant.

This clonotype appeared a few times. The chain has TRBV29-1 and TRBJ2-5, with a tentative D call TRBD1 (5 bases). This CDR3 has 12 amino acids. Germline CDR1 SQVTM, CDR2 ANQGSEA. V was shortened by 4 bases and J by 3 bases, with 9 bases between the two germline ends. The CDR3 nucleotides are TGCAGCGTTGCAACAGGAGAAGAGACCCAGTACTTC. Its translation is CSVATGEETQYF.

CDR3 DNA sequence: TGTGCCAGCAGCCGCCGGGACCGTAGCAATCAGCCCCAGCATTTT. Translated: CASSRRDRSNQPQHF. The rearrangement uses TRBV7-8 and TRBJ1-5, with a weak D call TRBD1 (5 bases). Germline CDR1 reads SGHVS; CDR2 reads FQNEAQ. The CDR3 spans 15 residues. With 5 bases removed from V and 0 bases from J, the gap between germline ends came to 11 bases.

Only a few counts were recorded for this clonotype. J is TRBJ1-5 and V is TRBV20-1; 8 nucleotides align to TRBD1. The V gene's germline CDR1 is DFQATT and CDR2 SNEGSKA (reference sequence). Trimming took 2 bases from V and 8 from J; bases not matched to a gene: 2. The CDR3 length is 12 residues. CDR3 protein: CSARQGAEPQHF. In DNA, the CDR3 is TGCAGTGCTAGACAGGGGGCAGAGCCCCAGCATTTT.

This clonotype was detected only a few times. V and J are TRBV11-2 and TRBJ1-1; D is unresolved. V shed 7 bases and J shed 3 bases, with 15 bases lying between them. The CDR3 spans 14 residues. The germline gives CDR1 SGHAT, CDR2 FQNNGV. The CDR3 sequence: CASTLNLGDTEAFF. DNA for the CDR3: TGTGCCAGCACCCTCAACCTCGGAGACACTGAAGCTTTCTTT.

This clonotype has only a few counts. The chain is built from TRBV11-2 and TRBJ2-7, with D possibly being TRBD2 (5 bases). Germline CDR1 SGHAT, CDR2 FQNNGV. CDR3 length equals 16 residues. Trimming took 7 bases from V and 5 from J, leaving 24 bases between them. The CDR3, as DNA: TGTGCCAGCATCCCAAAAGGCGGGCCCCAAGACAACGAGCAGTACTTC. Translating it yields CASIPKGGPQDNEQYF. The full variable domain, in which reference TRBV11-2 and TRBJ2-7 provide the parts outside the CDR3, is EAGVAQSPRYKIIEKRQSVAFWCNPISGHATLYWYQQILGQGPKLLIQFQNNGVVDDSQLPKDRFSAERLKGVDSTLKIQPAKLEDSAVYLCASIPKGGPQDNEQYFGPGTRLTVT.

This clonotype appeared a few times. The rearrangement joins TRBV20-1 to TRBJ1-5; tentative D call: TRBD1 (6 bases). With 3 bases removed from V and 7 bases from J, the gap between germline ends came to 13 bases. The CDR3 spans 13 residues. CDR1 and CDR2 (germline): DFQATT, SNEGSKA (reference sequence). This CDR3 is CSARPEGTQPQHF. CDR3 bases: TGCAGTGCTAGGCCGGAAGGGACACAGCCCCAGCATTTT.

In DNA form, the CDR3 reads TGTGCCAGCAGTACCCCCCACGGGGGGTCTTCTATTCAGTACTTC. Its translation is CASSTPHGGSSIQYF. The J gene is TRBJ2-4, the V gene TRBV6-5; TRBD2 matches at 7 bases. The V segment lost 5 bases and the J segment 10 bases; nucleotides outside the gene matches: 14. This CDR3 has 15 residues. Germline V CDR1 and CDR2: MNHEY, SVGAGI.

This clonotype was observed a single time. CDR3 loop: CASSPERESAKNIQYF. In nucleotides, the CDR3 is TGTGCCAGCAGCCCGGAGCGGGAGTCGGCCAAAAACATTCAGTACTTC. V usage is TRBV7-9 and J usage is TRBJ2-4; 8 bases align to TRBD2. CDR1 and CDR2 from the germline V gene are SEHNR and FQNEAQ (reference sequence). The CDR3 is made up of 16 amino acids. Trimming took 5 bases from V and 1 from J; bases not matched to a gene: 7.

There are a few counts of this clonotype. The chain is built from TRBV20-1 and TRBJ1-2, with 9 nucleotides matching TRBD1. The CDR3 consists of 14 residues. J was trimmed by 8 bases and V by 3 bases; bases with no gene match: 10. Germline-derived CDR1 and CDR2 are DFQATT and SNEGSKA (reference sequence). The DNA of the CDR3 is TGCAGTGCTAGTAACCCGAAGGACAGGGGCGGCTACACCTTC. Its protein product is CSASNPKDRGGYTF.

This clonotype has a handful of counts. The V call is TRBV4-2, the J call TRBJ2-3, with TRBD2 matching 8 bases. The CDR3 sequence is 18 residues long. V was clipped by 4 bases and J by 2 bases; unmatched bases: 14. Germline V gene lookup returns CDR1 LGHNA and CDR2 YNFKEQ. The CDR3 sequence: CASSLPRGGSGSTDTQYF. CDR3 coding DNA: TGTGCCAGCAGCCTCCCTCGGGGGGGTAGCGGGTCCACAGATACGCAGTATTTT.

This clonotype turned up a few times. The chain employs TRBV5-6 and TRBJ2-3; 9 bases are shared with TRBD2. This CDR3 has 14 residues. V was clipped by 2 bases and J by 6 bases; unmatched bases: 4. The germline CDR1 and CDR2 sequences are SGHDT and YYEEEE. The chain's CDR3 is CASSFLAGRDTQYF. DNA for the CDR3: TGTGCCAGCAGCTTCCTAGCGGGAAGGGATACGCAGTATTTT.

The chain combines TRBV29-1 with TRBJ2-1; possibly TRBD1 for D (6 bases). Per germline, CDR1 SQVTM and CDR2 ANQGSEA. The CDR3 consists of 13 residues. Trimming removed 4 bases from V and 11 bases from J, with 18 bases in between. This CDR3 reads CSVVGWLGQQQFF. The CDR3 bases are TGCAGCGTTGTAGGATGGCTTGGACAGCAGCAGTTCTTC.

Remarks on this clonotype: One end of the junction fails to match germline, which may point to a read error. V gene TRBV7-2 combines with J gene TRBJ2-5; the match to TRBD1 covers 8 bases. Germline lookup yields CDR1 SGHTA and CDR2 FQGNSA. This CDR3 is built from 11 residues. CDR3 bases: TGTGCCAGCAGCTCATGGACAGGGCTGAGCTTC. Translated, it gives CASSSWTGLSF.

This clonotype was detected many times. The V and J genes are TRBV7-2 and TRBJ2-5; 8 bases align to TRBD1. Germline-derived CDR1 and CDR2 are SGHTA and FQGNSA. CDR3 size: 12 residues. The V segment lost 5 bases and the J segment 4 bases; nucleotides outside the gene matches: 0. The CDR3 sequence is CASSTGGETQYF. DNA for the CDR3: TGTGCCAGCAGCACAGGGGGAGAGACCCAGTACTTC.

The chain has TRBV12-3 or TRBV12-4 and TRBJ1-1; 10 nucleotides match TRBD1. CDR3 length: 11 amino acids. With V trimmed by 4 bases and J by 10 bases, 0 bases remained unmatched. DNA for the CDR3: TGTGCCAGCAGTTGGACAGGGGGAGCTTTCTTT. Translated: CASSWTGGAFF.

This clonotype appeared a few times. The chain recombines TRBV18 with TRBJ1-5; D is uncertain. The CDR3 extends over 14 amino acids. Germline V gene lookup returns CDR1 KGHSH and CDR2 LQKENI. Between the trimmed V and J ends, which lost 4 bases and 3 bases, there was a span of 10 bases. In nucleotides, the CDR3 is TGTGCCAGCTCACGGGCCATAAACAATCAGCCCCAGCATTTT. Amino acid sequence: CASSRAINNQPQHF. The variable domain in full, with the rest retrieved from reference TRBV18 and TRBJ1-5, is NAGVMQNPRHLVRRRGQEARLRCSPMKGHSHVYWYRQLPEEGLKFMVYLQKENIIDESGMPKERFSAEFPKEGPSILRIQQVVRGDSAAYFCASSRAINNQPQHFGDGTRLSIL.

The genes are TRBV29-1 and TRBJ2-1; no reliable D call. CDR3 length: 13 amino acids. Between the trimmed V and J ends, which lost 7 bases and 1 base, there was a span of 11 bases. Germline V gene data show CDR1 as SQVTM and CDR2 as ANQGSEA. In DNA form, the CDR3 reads TGCAGCGCTGCTCGATTTTCCTACAATGAGCAGTTCTTC. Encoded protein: CSAARFSYNEQFF.